This TCR beta chain was captured in a study of blood T cell repertoires in COVID-19. Background on the study: Specimens from acute and convalescent COVID-19 originated in the United States, Italy and Spain. Sources were T cells, B-cell-depleted T cells, or PBMCs; the material itself was cDNA or gDNA.

CDR3 length: 15 amino acids. The V gene lost 3 bases and the J gene lost 2 bases, with 10 bases spanning the gap. Germline lookup yields CDR1 LGHNT and CDR2 FRNRAP. In the source study's methods: Reference gene primer amplification yielded estimated nucleated cell counts. Only in-frame clones appear in the TCRdb table, and some are missing; sequencing was by immunoSEQ multiplex PCR. For V, J and clone size, that table is used; D and trimming come from the DNA. The sample lists roughly 80,000 clones, 65% to 85% occurring once. The chain is built from TRBV12-5 and TRBJ1-4, with a weak D call TRBD1 (5 bases). The source material was peripheral blood. The origin of this receptor is a woman aged 80 or over with acute or convalescent COVID-19. CDR3 bases: TGTGCTAGTGGTTTCGGGGGTGCGACTAATGAAAAACTGTTTTTT. Protein sequence: CASGFGGATNEKLFF.